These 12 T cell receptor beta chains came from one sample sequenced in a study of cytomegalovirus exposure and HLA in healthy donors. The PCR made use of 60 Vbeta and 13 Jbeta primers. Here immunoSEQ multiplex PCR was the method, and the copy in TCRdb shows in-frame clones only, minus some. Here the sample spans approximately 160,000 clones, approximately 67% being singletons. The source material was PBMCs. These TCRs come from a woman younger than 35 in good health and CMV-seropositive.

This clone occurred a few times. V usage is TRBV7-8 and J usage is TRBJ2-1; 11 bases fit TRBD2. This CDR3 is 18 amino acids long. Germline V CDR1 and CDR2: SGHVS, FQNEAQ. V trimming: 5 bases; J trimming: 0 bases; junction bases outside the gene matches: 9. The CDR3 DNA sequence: TGTGCCAGCAGCCGCCTAGCGGGGGGTCGATACTCCTACAATGAGCAGTTCTTC. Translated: CASSRLAGGRYSYNEQFF.

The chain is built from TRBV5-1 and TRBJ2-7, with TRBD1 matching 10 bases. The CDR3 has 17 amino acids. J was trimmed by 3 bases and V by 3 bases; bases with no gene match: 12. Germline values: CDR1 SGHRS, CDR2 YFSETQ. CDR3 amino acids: CASSSVPTGTGVYEQYF. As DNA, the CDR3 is TGCGCCAGCAGCTCAGTTCCGACCGGGACAGGGGTCTACGAGCAGTACTTC.

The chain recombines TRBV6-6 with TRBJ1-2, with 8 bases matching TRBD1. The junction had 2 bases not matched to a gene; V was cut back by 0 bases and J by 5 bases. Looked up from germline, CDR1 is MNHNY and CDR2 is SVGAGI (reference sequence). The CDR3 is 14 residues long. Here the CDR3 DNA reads TGTGCCAGCAGTTACTCCGACAGGGGATATGGCTACACCTTC. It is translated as CASSYSDRGYGYTF.

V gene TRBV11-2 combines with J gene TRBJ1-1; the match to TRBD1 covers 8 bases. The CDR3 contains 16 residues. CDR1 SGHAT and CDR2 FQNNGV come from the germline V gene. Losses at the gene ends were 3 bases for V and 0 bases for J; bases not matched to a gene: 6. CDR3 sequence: CASSFRTGGMNTEAFF. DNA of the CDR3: TGTGCCAGCAGCTTTCGCACAGGGGGTATGAACACTGAAGCTTTCTTT. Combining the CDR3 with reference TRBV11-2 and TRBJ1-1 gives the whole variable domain EAGVAQSPRYKIIEKRQSVAFWCNPISGHATLYWYQQILGQGPKLLIQFQNNGVVDDSQLPKDRFSAERLKGVDSTLKIQPAKLEDSAVYLCASSFRTGGMNTEAFFGQGTRLTVV.

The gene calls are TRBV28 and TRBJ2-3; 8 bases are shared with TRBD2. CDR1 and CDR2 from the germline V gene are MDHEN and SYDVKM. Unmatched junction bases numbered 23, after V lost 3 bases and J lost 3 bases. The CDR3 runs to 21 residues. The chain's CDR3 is CASSFIPFVPRAGDRTDTQYF. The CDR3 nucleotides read TGTGCCAGCAGTTTTATCCCCTTTGTACCTAGAGCGGGAGATCGAACAGATACGCAGTATTTT.

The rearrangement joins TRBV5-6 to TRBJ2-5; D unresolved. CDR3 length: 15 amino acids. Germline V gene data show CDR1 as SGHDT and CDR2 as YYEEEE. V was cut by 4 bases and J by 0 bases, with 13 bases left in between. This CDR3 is CASSRLVPYQETQYF. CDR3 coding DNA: TGTGCCAGCAGCAGACTTGTACCTTACCAAGAGACCCAGTACTTC.

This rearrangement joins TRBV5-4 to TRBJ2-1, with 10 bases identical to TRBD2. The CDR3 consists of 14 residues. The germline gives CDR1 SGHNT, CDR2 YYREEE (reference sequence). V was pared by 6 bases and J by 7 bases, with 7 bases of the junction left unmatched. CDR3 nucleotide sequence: TGTGCCAGCACCAAGGAACTAGCGGGGAATGAGCAGTTCTTC. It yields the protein CASTKELAGNEQFF.

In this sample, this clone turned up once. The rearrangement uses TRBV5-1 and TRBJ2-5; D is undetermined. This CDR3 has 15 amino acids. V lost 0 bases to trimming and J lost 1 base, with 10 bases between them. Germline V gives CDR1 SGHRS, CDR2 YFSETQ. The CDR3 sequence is CASSLVGFRQETQYF. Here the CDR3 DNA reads TGCGCCAGCAGCTTGGTCGGGTTTCGCCAAGAGACCCAGTACTTC. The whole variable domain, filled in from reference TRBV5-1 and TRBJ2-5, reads KAGVTQTPRYLIKTRGQQVTLSCSPISGHRSVSWYQQTPGQGLQFLFEYFSETQRNKGNFPGRFSGRQFSNSRSEMNVSTLELGDSALYLCASSLVGFRQETQYFGPGTRLLVL.

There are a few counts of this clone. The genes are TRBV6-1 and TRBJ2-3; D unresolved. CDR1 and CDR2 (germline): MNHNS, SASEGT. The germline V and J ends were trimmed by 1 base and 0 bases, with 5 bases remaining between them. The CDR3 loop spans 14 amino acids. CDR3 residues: CASSEVLSTDTQYF. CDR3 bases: TGTGCCAGCAGTGAAGTACTAAGCACAGATACGCAGTATTTT.

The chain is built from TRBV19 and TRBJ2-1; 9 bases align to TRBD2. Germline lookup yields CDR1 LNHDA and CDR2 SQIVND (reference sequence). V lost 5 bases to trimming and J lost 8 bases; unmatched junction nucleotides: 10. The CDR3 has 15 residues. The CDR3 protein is CASSSGLASRDEQFF. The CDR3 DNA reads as TGTGCCAGTAGTTCGGGACTAGCTAGCCGCGATGAGCAGTTCTTC. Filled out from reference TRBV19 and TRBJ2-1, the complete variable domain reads DGGITQSPKYLFRKEGQNVTLSCEQNLNHDAMYWYRQDPGQGLRLIYYSQIVNDFQKGDIAEGYSVSREKKESFPLTVTSAQKNPTAFYLCASSSGLASRDEQFFGPGTRLTVL.

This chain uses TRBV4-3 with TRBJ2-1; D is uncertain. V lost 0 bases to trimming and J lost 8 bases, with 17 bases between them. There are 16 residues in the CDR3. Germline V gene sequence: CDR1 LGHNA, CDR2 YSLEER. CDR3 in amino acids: CASSQETELVYHEQFF. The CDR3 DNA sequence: TGCGCCAGCAGCCAAGAAACCGAGCTAGTTTATCATGAGCAGTTCTTC.

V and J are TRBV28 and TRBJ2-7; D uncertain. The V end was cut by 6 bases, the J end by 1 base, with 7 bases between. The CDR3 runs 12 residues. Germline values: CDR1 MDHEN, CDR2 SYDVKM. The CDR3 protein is CASSPRSYEQYF. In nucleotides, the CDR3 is TGTGCCAGCAGCCCGAGGTCCTACGAGCAGTACTTC. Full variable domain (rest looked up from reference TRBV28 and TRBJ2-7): DVKVTQSSRYLVKRTGEKVFLECVQDMDHENMFWYRQDPGLGLRLIYFSYDVKMKEKGDIPEGYSVSREKKERFSLILESASTNQTSMYLCASSPRSYEQYFGPGTRLTVT.